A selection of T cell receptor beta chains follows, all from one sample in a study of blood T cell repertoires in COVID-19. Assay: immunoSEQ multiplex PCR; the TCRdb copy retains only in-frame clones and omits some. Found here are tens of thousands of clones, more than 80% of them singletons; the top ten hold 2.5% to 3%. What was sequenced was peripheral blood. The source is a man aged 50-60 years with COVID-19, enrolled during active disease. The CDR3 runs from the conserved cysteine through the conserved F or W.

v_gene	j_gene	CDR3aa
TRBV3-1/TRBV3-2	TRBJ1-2	CASSPTVASYGYTF
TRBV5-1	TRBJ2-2	CASGSDRQGAIGELFF
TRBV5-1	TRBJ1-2	CASSLDSLNYGYTF
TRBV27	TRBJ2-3	CASRRGGRSPDTQYF
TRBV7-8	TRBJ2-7	CASSLAGTAYEQYF
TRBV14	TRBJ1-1	CASSPRLRTWPTEAFF
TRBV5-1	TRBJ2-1	CASSPSGQSHNEQFF
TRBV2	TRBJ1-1	CASIGGTTEAFF
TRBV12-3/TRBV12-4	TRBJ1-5	CASTLGGQQPQHF
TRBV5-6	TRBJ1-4	CASSTLRGQFEKLFF
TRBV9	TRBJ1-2	CASSPGQGARFYGYTF
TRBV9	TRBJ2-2	CASSVVTGFTGELFF
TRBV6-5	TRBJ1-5	CASSPGQTTNQPQHF
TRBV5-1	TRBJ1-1	CASSLDRVGMREAFF
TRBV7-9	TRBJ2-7	CASSLAFLETYEQYF
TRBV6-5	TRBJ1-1	CASRTHYGTEAFF
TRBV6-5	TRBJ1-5	CASSYSSGGLNQPQHF
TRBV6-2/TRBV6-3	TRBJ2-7	CASRYRGQIYEQYF
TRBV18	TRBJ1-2	CASSRQGTGGSRYGYTF
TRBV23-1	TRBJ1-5	CASSQLLTDRNQPQHF
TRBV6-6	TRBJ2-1	CASSWTSGTYNEQFF
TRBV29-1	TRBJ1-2	CSVRGTTNYGYTF
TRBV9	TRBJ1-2	CASSSGTPIVYGYTF
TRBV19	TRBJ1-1	CASSRGEWRGTEAFF
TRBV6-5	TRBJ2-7	CASSYGTGNYEQYF
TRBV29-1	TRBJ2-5	CSVWTGAVGTQYF
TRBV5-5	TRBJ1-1	CASSLRGDRVVAFF
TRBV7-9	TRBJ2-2	CASSSTGAGELFF
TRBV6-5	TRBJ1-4	CASSYSQEKLFF
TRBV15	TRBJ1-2	CATARDREALYGYTF
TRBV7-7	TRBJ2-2	CASSPGLAGWAGELFF
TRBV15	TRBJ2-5	CATSPGGNGETQYF
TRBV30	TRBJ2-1	CAWSVLGLVFNEQFF
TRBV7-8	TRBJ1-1	CASSSNRDSMNTEAFF
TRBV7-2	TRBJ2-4	CASSLGQWNIQYF
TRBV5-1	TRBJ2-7	CASSESLTYEQYF
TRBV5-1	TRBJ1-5	CASSLLPGQINQPQHF
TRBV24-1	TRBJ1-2	CATNDRENGGYTF
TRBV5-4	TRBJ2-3	CASSWAGTSPTDTQYF
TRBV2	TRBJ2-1	CAEGRGPYNEQFF
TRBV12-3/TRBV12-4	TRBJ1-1	CASRITNRGAFF
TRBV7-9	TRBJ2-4	CASSFGTGEAKNIQYF
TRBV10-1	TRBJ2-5	CASSESKRGGETQYF
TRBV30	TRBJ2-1	CAWSPPGLDYNEQFF
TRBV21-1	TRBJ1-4	CASSKDDSNEKLFF
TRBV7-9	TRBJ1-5	CASSLGQGEDIAQHF
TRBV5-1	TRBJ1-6	CASSPGQVNSPLHF
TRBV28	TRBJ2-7	CASALTGPPVEQYF
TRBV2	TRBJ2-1	CASRRMLAVEQFF
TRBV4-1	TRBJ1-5	CASSQDNGQPQHF
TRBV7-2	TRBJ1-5	CASSRGQANNQPQHF
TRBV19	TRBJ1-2	CASTETWVAGGYTF
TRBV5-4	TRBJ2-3	CASSRPSGGSSDTQYF
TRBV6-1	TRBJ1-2	CASSEAPQDYYGYTF
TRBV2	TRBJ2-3	CASSEAGTDTQYF
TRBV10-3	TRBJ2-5	CAISESTGETQYF
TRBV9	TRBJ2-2	CASSARVDTGELFF